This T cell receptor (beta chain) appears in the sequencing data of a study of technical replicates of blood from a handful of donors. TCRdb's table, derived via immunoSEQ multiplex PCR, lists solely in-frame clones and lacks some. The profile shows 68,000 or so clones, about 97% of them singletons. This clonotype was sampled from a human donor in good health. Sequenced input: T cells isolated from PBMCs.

The CDR3 coding sequence is TGTGCCTGGAGGCGCAGGGGAGAAAGCTCCTACAATGAGCAGTTCTTC. This encodes CAWRRRGESSYNEQFF. The chain joins TRBV30 to TRBJ2-1; D may be TRBD1 (6 bases). CDR1 and CDR2 (germline): GTSNPN, SVGIG (reference sequence). This CDR3 spans 16 amino acids. Trimming took off 3 bases at V and 0 bases at J, with 15 bases between the two ends.